This passage covers 30 T cell receptor beta chains from one sample sequenced in a study of cytomegalovirus exposure and HLA in healthy donors. In the PCR, 60 Vbeta and 13 Jbeta primers were used. Data came from immunoSEQ multiplex PCR; TCRdb stores just in-frame clones and leaves some out. The data hold some 180,000 clones, with around 75% observed a single time. The sequenced sample consisted of PBMCs. These receptors came from a female donor in good health and CMV-seronegative.

CDR3 in DNA: TGTGCCAGCAGCTTGCGTCAGCGGGCCAGCACAGATACGCAGTATTTT. Protein product: CASSLRQRASTDTQYF. V and J are TRBV5-6 and TRBJ2-3; weak D call: TRBD2 (6 bases). Germline V CDR1 and CDR2: SGHDT, YYEEEE. Trimming took off 1 base at V and 0 bases at J, with 12 bases between the two ends. This CDR3 has 16 amino acids.

The V and J genes are TRBV7-9 and TRBJ2-1; 7 nucleotides agree with TRBD2. The trim removed 5 bases at V and 0 bases at J, leaving 10 bases unmatched. Germline loops: CDR1 SEHNR, CDR2 FQNEAQ (reference sequence). This CDR3 region has 17 residues. The DNA of the CDR3 is TGTGCCAGCAGCGCACTGGGGGGAGGGGTCTCCTACAATGAGCAGTTCTTC. Its translation is CASSALGGGVSYNEQFF.

This clone has a handful of counts. The chain's CDR3 is CASSGDRSYNEQFF. The CDR3 DNA is TGTGCCAGCAGCGGTGACAGGTCCTACAATGAGCAGTTCTTC. The V and J genes are TRBV9 and TRBJ2-1; D is possibly TRBD1 (6 bases). The CDR3 runs to 14 residues. From germline, CDR1 is SGDLS and CDR2 YYNGEE. V gave up 3 bases and J gave up 1 base, with 8 bases separating them.

V gene TRBV7-2 combines with J gene TRBJ2-5; D is perhaps TRBD2 (6 bases). CDR3 length: 15 residues. Germline assignment: CDR1 SGHTA and CDR2 FQGNSA. V shed 5 bases and J shed 3 bases, with 16 bases lying between them. The CDR3 loop is CASSLLGGRKETQYF. The CDR3 coding sequence is TGTGCCAGCAGCCTCCTGGGGGGAAGGAAAGAGACCCAGTACTTC.

The table lists this clone with a few counts. V and J are TRBV19 and TRBJ2-7; perhaps TRBD1 as D (6 bases). CDR1 is LNHDA and CDR2 is SQIVND in the germline V gene (reference sequence). The CDR3 loop spans 13 amino acids. The V end lost 4 bases, the J end lost 0 bases, and 7 bases lay between the germline ends. The CDR3 sequence: CASSTDSSYEQYF. The CDR3 coding sequence is TGTGCCAGTAGTACGGACAGCTCCTACGAGCAGTACTTC.

The V call is TRBV18, the J call TRBJ1-2; 8 bases line up with TRBD1. This CDR3 spans 14 amino acids. CDR1 and CDR2 from the germline V gene are KGHSH and LQKENI. V lost 4 bases to trimming and J lost 4 bases; unmatched junction nucleotides: 5. As DNA, the CDR3 is TGTGCCAGCTCACTGACGGACAGGGTCTATGGCTACACCTTC. It yields the protein CASSLTDRVYGYTF.

V gene TRBV19 combines with J gene TRBJ1-5; D not certain. Per germline, CDR1 LNHDA and CDR2 SQIVND (reference sequence). V was cut by 7 bases and J by 0 bases, with 10 bases left in between. CDR3 length: 14 amino acids. CDR3 sequence reads: CASMERNSNQPQHF. The CDR3 DNA reads TGTGCCAGTATGGAGAGAAATAGCAATCAGCCCCAGCATTTT.

The chain is built from TRBV18 and TRBJ1-3; no clear D gene. Germline V CDR1 and CDR2: KGHSH, LQKENI. The V gene lost 2 bases and the J gene lost 2 bases, with 16 bases spanning the gap. CDR3 length: 17 amino acids. The CDR3 reads CASSPFAPDQTGNTIYF. The CDR3 DNA is TGTGCCAGCTCACCATTCGCCCCCGATCAGACTGGAAACACCATATATTTT.

The chain has TRBV6-4 and TRBJ2-5, with D perhaps TRBD2 (5 bases). V shed 3 bases and J shed 9 bases, with 20 bases lying between them. Germline CDR1 reads MRHNA; CDR2 reads SNTAGT. The CDR3 consists of 15 residues. The CDR3 reads CASSETAGGQAAQYF. Written as DNA, the CDR3 is TGTGCCAGCAGTGAAACGGCGGGCGGCCAGGCAGCCCAGTACTTC.

The rearrangement uses TRBV5-1 and TRBJ2-5; possibly TRBD1 for D (5 bases). The germline V gene has CDR1 SGHRS and CDR2 YFSETQ. The CDR3 runs 13 residues. Trimming shortened V by 5 bases and J by 1 base, and 9 bases separated the two germline ends. The CDR3 spells CASRPGFQETQYF. The CDR3 DNA is TGCGCCAGCAGACCAGGGTTCCAAGAGACCCAGTACTTC. Full variable domain (missing parts from reference TRBV5-1 and TRBJ2-5): KAGVTQTPRYLIKTRGQQVTLSCSPISGHRSVSWYQQTPGQGLQFLFEYFSETQRNKGNFPGRFSGRQFSNSRSEMNVSTLELGDSALYLCASRPGFQETQYFGPGTRLLVL.

This chain links TRBV11-3 with TRBJ2-5, with TRBD2 matching 9 bases. Germline lookup yields CDR1 SGHNT and CDR2 YENEEA. The CDR3 is made up of 16 amino acids. With V trimmed by 5 bases and J by 5 bases, 12 bases remained unmatched. Here the CDR3 reads CASSPRGGGVRETQYF. The CDR3 bases are TGTGCCAGCAGCCCAAGGGGCGGGGGGGTACGGGAGACCCAGTACTTC.

The rearrangement joins TRBV28 to TRBJ2-1; TRBD2 matches 12 bases. The junction had 12 bases not matched to a gene; V was cut back by 8 bases and J by 7 bases. From germline, CDR1 is MDHEN and CDR2 SYDVKM. CDR3 length equals 16 residues. CDR3 loop: CASGIPGLAGENEQFF. The CDR3 DNA sequence: TGTGCCAGCGGAATTCCGGGACTAGCGGGTGAGAATGAGCAGTTCTTC.

V and J are TRBV5-1 and TRBJ2-2, with D perhaps matching TRBD1 (6 bases). The ends were cut back, 5 bases at V and 1 base at J, with 12 bases in the middle. This CDR3 contains 15 residues. The V gene's germline CDR1 is SGHRS and CDR2 YFSETQ. The DNA of the CDR3 is TGCGCCAGCAGACTCGGACAGATGAACACCGGGGAGCTGTTTTTT. Its protein product is CASRLGQMNTGELFF.

The chain uses TRBV4-1 and TRBJ2-1; unclear D gene. Trimming took off 1 base at V and 6 bases at J, with 7 bases between the two ends. Germline V gene data show CDR1 as MGHRA and CDR2 as YSYEKL. The CDR3 sequence is 13 residues long. CDR3 DNA: TGCGCCAGCAGCCAAGTTCTTTCCAATGAGCAGTTCTTC. As protein: CASSQVLSNEQFF.

This chain connects TRBV30 to TRBJ1-1; D is possibly TRBD1 (5 bases). This CDR3 spans 13 amino acids. Looked up from germline, CDR1 is GTSNPN and CDR2 is SVGIG (reference sequence). Trimming pared 4 bases from V and 3 bases from J, leaving 12 bases between. The CDR3 is CAWKGNTDTEAFF. The CDR3 DNA reads as TGTGCCTGGAAGGGGAATACGGACACTGAAGCTTTCTTT.

V and J are TRBV27 and TRBJ2-1, with 8 bases fitting TRBD2. The length of the CDR3 is 18 residues. CDR1 is MNHEY and CDR2 is SMNVEV in the germline V gene (reference sequence). The J segment lost 8 bases and the V segment lost 5 bases, leaving 20 bases of the junction unmatched. CDR3 region: CASSTLSLSGRTGDEQFF. CDR3 coding DNA: TGTGCCAGCAGTACCCTCTCGTTAAGCGGGAGAACCGGGGATGAGCAGTTCTTC.

The V call is TRBV19, the J call TRBJ2-1, with 9 bases that match TRBD2. V trimming: 2 bases; J trimming: 8 bases; junction bases outside the gene matches: 7. Germline CDR1 and CDR2: LNHDA and SQIVND (reference sequence). The length of the CDR3 is 15 residues. Here the CDR3 reads CASSILAGDLDEQFF. As DNA, the CDR3 is TGTGCCAGTAGTATATTAGCGGGAGATCTCGATGAGCAGTTCTTC.

The chain carries TRBV5-1 and TRBJ2-2, with D perhaps matching TRBD2 (6 bases). Germline-derived CDR1 and CDR2 are SGHRS and YFSETQ. The CDR3 totals 15 residues. With 0 bases removed from V and 5 bases from J, the gap between germline ends came to 11 bases. Here the CDR3 DNA reads TGCGCCAGCAGCTTGGCCGTGGGGAGGACCGGGGAGCTGTTTTTT. This codes for CASSLAVGRTGELFF.

This clone was recorded only once. This chain connects TRBV6-1 to TRBJ1-2; the D is unclear. This CDR3 is built from 15 residues. Trimming stripped 3 bases from V and 0 bases from J, with 11 bases between. Per germline, CDR1 MNHNS and CDR2 SASEGT. The CDR3 nucleotides are TGTGCCAGCAGTGATATAGTCAATGCTAACTATGGCTACACCTTC. Translating it yields CASSDIVNANYGYTF.

The CDR3 loop reads CASSLAQGISYEQYF. The CDR3, as DNA: TGCGCCAGCAGCTTGGCACAGGGAATCTCCTACGAGCAGTACTTC. The chain joins TRBV5-1 to TRBJ2-7; perhaps TRBD1 as D (6 bases). Trimming took 0 bases from V and 0 from J, leaving 10 bases between them. The germline V gene encodes CDR1 SGHRS and CDR2 YFSETQ. The CDR3 is 15 amino acids.

This chain connects TRBV18 to TRBJ2-7; a weak D match, TRBD1 (6 bases). This CDR3 region has 15 residues. V lost 1 base to trimming and J lost 4 bases, with 14 bases between them. CDR1 and CDR2 from the germline V gene are KGHSH and LQKENI. The DNA of the CDR3 is TGTGCCAGCTCACCACGCCCAGGGGATCGATACGAGCAGTACTTC. It encodes CASSPRPGDRYEQYF.

This clone was seen once. The chain has TRBV11-3 and TRBJ2-5; 12 bases are shared with TRBD2. With 5 bases clipped from V and 2 bases from J, the junction kept 6 bases outside the gene matches. Germline assignment: CDR1 SGHNT and CDR2 YENEEA. This CDR3 has 16 amino acids. The CDR3 DNA follows: TGTGCCAGCAGCCCCGCCCTAGCGGGGGGGCAAGAGACCCAGTACTTC. Its protein is CASSPALAGGQETQYF. The variable domain in full, with the rest retrieved from reference TRBV11-3 and TRBJ2-5, is EAGVVQSPRYKIIEKKQPVAFWCNPISGHNTLYWYLQNLGQGPELLIRYENEEAVDDSQLPKDRFSAERLKGVDSTLKIQPAELGDSAVYLCASSPALAGGQETQYFGPGTRLLVL.

This chain links TRBV19 with TRBJ2-5; D is possibly TRBD1 (6 bases). The germline gives CDR1 LNHDA, CDR2 SQIVND (reference sequence). Trimming took 5 bases from V and 5 from J, leaving 9 bases between them. The CDR3 consists of 12 residues. In nucleotides, the CDR3 is TGTGCCAGTAGTCAGGGGTCGGAGACCCAGTACTTC. Translation gives CASSQGSETQYF.

This clone was picked up one time. V is TRBV10-3 and J is TRBJ2-3; TRBD1 matches 7 bases. V shed 10 bases, J shed 0 bases, and the junction held 10 bases outside the gene matches. The CDR3 extends over 15 amino acids. Germline lookup yields CDR1 ENHRY and CDR2 SYGVKD. CDR3 amino acids: CATQPTGSSTDTQYF. The CDR3 DNA reads as TGTGCCACCCAGCCGACAGGGTCTAGCACAGATACGCAGTATTTT.

The gene calls are TRBV7-3 and TRBJ2-5; 12 positions match TRBD2. From germline, CDR1 is SGHTA and CDR2 FQGTGA. There are 17 residues in the CDR3. The trim removed 4 bases at V and 5 bases at J, leaving 11 bases unmatched. The CDR3 DNA is TGTGCCAGCAGCTCCGAGGGACTAGCGGGCGGGTGGGAGACCCAGTACTTC. Its protein is CASSSEGLAGGWETQYF.

The chain is built from TRBV25-1 and TRBJ2-7; D is perhaps TRBD1 (6 bases). CDR1 and CDR2 (germline): MGHDK, SYGVNS. The CDR3 loop spans 14 amino acids. V was cut by 1 base and J by 4 bases, with 11 bases left in between. CDR3 loop: CASSESQGMYEQYF. The CDR3 DNA follows: TGTGCCAGCAGTGAATCACAGGGAATGTACGAGCAGTACTTC.

The CDR3 DNA sequence: TGTGCCAGCGGCCTCGGGGTTGGGCGTCCCTCCAATCAGCCCCAGCATTTT. Translating it yields CASGLGVGRPSNQPQHF. The chain carries TRBV7-8 and TRBJ1-5; D uncertain. The ends were cut back, 8 bases at V and 3 bases at J, with 23 bases in the middle. The germline gives CDR1 SGHVS, CDR2 FQNEAQ. CDR3 length: 17 residues.

The genes are TRBV9 and TRBJ1-4; weak D call: TRBD1 (5 bases). The CDR3 is made up of 14 amino acids. Germline V gene data show CDR1 as SGDLS and CDR2 as YYNGEE. The V and J ends lost 4 bases and 7 bases respectively, with 14 bases between them. CDR3 residues: CASSPRTSFEKLFF. CDR3 in DNA: TGTGCCAGCAGCCCCCGGACAAGTTTTGAAAAACTGTTTTTT.

This clone was detected only a few times. V is TRBV25-1 and J is TRBJ1-1; no clear D. The CDR3 consists of 15 residues. Trimming left V 1 base short and J 1 base short, with 10 bases between. Germline values: CDR1 MGHDK, CDR2 SYGVNS. The CDR3 sequence is CASSEWRGGNTEAFF. Written as DNA, the CDR3 is TGTGCCAGCAGTGAATGGCGGGGTGGGAACACTGAAGCTTTCTTT.

V and J are TRBV30 and TRBJ2-2; 7 nucleotides agree with TRBD1. This CDR3 has 12 amino acids. Germline V lookup: CDR1 GTSNPN, CDR2 SVGIG (reference sequence). The V gene end was trimmed by 7 bases and the J gene end by 4 bases; junction bases not matched to a gene: 3. CDR3 bases: TGTGCCTATCCAGGGGGCACCGGGGAGCTGTTTTTT. Protein product: CAYPGGTGELFF. Complete variable domain (other parts from reference TRBV30 and TRBJ2-2): SQTIHQWPATLVQPVGSPLSLECTVEGTSNPNLYWYRQAAGRGLQLLFYSVGIGQISSEVPQNLSASRPQDRQFILSSKKLLLSDSGFYLCAYPGGTGELFFGEGSRLTVL.